This T cell receptor (beta chain) was observed in a study of blood T cell repertoires in COVID-19. Assay: immunoSEQ multiplex PCR; the TCRdb copy retains only in-frame clones and omits some. The data contain some 280,000 clones, around four fifths of them seen just once; the ten biggest clones take up about 4%. The TCR sequence derives from a woman aged 50 to 65 with active or convalescent COVID-19. The sample consisted of peripheral blood.

CDR3 nucleotide sequence: TGTGCCAGCAGCCACGCCGATAGACTGGTAGGAACGAATAATGAGCAGTTCTTC. It specifies CASSHADRLVGTNNEQFF. The chain employs TRBV4-2 and TRBJ2-1; D is undetermined. V was clipped by 3 bases and J by 7 bases, with 25 bases between them. Looked up from germline, CDR1 is LGHNA and CDR2 is YNFKEQ. The CDR3 loop spans 18 amino acids.